Listed here are 5 T cell receptor beta chains from one sample, sequenced in a study of human T cells and chemical hapten exposure. The time point is: patch test 1, 2 weeks after DPC sensitization. Sample treatment: therapeutic diphenylcyclopropenone sensitization with weekly scalp DPC. TCRdb redid the calling of the RACE reads with MiXCR, one entry per CDR3 protein. The sample has around 340,000 distinct CDR3 sequences; 6% to 8.5% are singletons. The sequenced sample was whole blood, obtained in connection with sensitization to the hapten diphenylcyclopropenone (DPC). These receptors were taken from a woman aged 18-29 years with alopecia areata. Some clones in this sample may be carry-over from other donors' samples.

CDR3 coding DNA: TGCAGCTTCGGACAGGGAGGGGGCTACACCTTC. Translation: CSFGQGGGYTF. The rearrangement joins TRBV29-1 to TRBJ1-2; 8 nucleotides match TRBD1. Trimming took 8 bases from V and 8 from J; bases not matched to a gene: 7. CDR3 length: 11 amino acids. Germline CDR1 reads SQVTM; CDR2 reads ANQGSEA.

In this sample, this clonotype turned up many times. This rearrangement joins TRBV20-1 to TRBJ2-1, with TRBD1 matching 11 bases. Germline loops: CDR1 DFQATT, CDR2 SNEGSKA (reference sequence). V trimming: 6 bases; J trimming: 6 bases; junction bases outside the gene matches: 4. The CDR3 extends over 13 amino acids. CDR3 region: CSALGQGVNEQFF. The CDR3 bases are TGCAGTGCCCTGGGACAGGGGGTCAATGAGCAGTTCTTC.

The chain employs TRBV12-3 or TRBV12-4 and TRBJ2-7, with TRBD1 identical over 7 bases. Trimming cost V 7 bases and J 0 bases; bases outside gene matches: 6. The CDR3 loop spans 14 amino acids. CDR3 amino acids: CASNLQGSSYEQYF. The CDR3 DNA is TGTGCCAGCAACCTACAGGGGTCCTCCTACGAGCAGTACTTC.

Only one count was recorded for this clonotype. A read error may explain this, as a much larger clone is one base away. The chain is built from TRBV5-4 and TRBJ2-7; 7 positions agree with TRBD1. Losses at the gene ends were 2 bases for V and 5 bases for J; bases not matched to a gene: 13. The V gene's germline CDR1 is SGHNT and CDR2 YYREEE (reference sequence). CDR3 length: 16 residues. The CDR3 loop is CASSFWLTGKRHEQYF. Here the CDR3 DNA reads TGTGCCAGCAGCTTCTGGTTGACAGGGAAAAGGCACGAGCAGTACTTC.

V and J are TRBV7-9 and TRBJ1-6; no definite D call. V shed 4 bases and J shed 8 bases, with 15 bases lying between them. Per the germline V gene, CDR1 is SEHNR and CDR2 is FQNEAQ (reference sequence). The CDR3 is 15 amino acids. DNA of the CDR3: TGTGCCAGCAGCTCCTATACCGTGAGGGATTCACCCCTCCACTTT. Its protein product is CASSSYTVRDSPLHF.